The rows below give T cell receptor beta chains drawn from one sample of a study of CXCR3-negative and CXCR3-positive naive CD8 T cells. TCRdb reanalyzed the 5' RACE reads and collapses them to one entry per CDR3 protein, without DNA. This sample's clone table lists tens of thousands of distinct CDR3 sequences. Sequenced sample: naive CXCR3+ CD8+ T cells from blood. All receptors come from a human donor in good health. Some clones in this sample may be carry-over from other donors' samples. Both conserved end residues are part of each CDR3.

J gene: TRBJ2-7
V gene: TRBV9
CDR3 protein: CASSVGQSSSYEQYF

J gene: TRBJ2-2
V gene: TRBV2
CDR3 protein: CASRDRGNTGELFF

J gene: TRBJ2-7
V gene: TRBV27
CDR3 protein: CASSPDAGWGVYEQYF

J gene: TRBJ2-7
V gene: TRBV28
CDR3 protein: CASSLSGRAYEQYF

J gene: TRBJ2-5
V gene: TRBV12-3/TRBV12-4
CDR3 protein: CASSPETPFEETQYF

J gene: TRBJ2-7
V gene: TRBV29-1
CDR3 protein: CSVGGQDASYEQYF

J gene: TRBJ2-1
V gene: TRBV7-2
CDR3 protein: CASSPHQTSGEQFF

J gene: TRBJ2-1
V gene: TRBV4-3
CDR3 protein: CASSQMPGGVLGYNEQFF

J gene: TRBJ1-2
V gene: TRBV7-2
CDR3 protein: CASSLVGGDYYGYTF

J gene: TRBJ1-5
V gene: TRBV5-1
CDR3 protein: CASSLDGTGLQPQHF

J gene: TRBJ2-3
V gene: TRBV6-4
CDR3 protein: CATSGDSTDTQYF